This entry lists 17 T cell receptor beta chains sequenced from one sample in a study of long-term antiretroviral therapy in people with HIV. Runs used v3.0 of the immunoSEQ assay and were done at survey level. Data came from immunoSEQ multiplex PCR; TCRdb stores just in-frame clones and leaves some out. Of about 39,000 clones in the sample, approximately 87% were seen once. This specimen was unsorted PBMCs, taken 1.2 years after starting antiretroviral therapy. The receptors shown here come from a woman aged 45-65 years with HIV.

This clone was counted between two and nine times. The V call is TRBV15, the J call TRBJ2-2; possibly TRBD2 for D (5 bases). The CDR3 runs 13 residues. Trimming pared 3 bases from V and 5 bases from J, leaving 7 bases between. Germline V CDR1 and CDR2: LNHNV, YYDKDF (reference sequence). The CDR3 DNA reads TGTGCCACCAGCAGTAGACTAACCGGGGAGCTGTTTTTT. Its translation: CATSSRLTGELFF.

The chain joins TRBV6-5 to TRBJ1-4, with D perhaps TRBD1 (6 bases). Germline V lookup: CDR1 MNHEY, CDR2 SVGAGI. The CDR3 covers 14 residues. Trimming removed 6 bases from V and 8 bases from J, with 16 bases in between. The CDR3 loop is CASRSGEGGEKLFF. The CDR3, as DNA: TGTGCCAGCAGATCAGGGGAGGGTGGGGAAAAACTGTTTTTT.

The genes are TRBV28 and TRBJ1-2, with unresolved D. The CDR3 totals 11 residues. Germline V gene sequence: CDR1 MDHEN, CDR2 SYDVKM. The ends were cut back, 6 bases at V and 2 bases at J, with 4 bases in the middle. CDR3: CASSQNYGYTF. For the CDR3, the DNA is TGTGCCAGCAGCCAAAACTATGGCTACACCTTC.

This chain joins TRBV6-1 and TRBJ1-2; D perhaps matches TRBD1 (5 bases). The V gene's germline CDR1 is MNHNS and CDR2 SASEGT. This CDR3 is built from 14 residues. V was shortened by 0 bases and J by 6 bases, with 11 bases between the two germline ends. CDR3 nucleotides: TGTGCCAGCAGTGAAGCGTCCAGGGAGAATGGCTACACCTTC. It specifies CASSEASRENGYTF.

The J gene is TRBJ1-3, the V gene TRBV18, with a tentative D call TRBD1 (6 bases). CDR1 and CDR2 (germline): KGHSH, LQKENI. V dropped 3 bases and J dropped 4 bases, with 16 bases sitting between them. The CDR3 spans 16 residues. The CDR3 nucleotides read TGTGCCAGCTCACCCGGACAGATGAGAATCGGAAACACCATATATTTT. This codes for CASSPGQMRIGNTIYF.

The J gene is TRBJ2-3, the V gene TRBV7-2, with 8 bases that match TRBD2. The CDR3 sequence is 15 residues long. J was trimmed by 4 bases and V by 5 bases; bases with no gene match: 8. Germline values: CDR1 SGHTA, CDR2 FQGNSA. The CDR3 sequence: CASSRQAGEADTQYF. Here the CDR3 DNA reads TGTGCCAGCAGCCGCCAAGCGGGGGAAGCAGATACGCAGTATTTT.

J is TRBJ2-1 and V is TRBV5-1, with a possible D match to TRBD1 (5 bases). V was shortened by 4 bases and J by 7 bases, with 18 bases between the two germline ends. Germline CDR1 SGHRS, CDR2 YFSETQ. This CDR3 contains 15 residues. The CDR3 nucleotides read TGCGCCAGCAGCGAGAAACAGGATTCGGTAAATGAGCAGTTCTTC. Encoded protein: CASSEKQDSVNEQFF.

As DNA, the CDR3 is TGTGCCAGCACCCATAGCGGGGGTAGCACAGATACGCAGTATTTT. This translates into CASTHSGGSTDTQYF. The J gene is TRBJ2-3, the V gene TRBV6-6, with 9 bases aligning to TRBD2. From germline, CDR1 is MNHNY and CDR2 SVGAGI (reference sequence). The CDR3 runs 15 residues. V dropped 7 bases and J dropped 0; count of bases not matched to a gene: 5.

This clone has just a few counts. The chain combines TRBV12-5 with TRBJ2-7, with D maybe TRBD2 (6 bases). Germline values: CDR1 LGHNT, CDR2 FRNRAP. The CDR3 contains 12 residues. V was pared by 8 bases and J by 5 bases, with 13 bases between. The CDR3 nucleotides read TGTGCTAGTTCCAATGGCGGGGACGAGCAGTACTTC. Protein product: CASSNGGDEQYF.

The chain couples TRBV4-3 to TRBJ1-2; D not certain. Germline assignment: CDR1 LGHNA and CDR2 YSLEER. The CDR3 contains 15 residues. V was trimmed by 1 base and J by 5 bases, leaving 14 bases between them. This CDR3 reads CASSQGNTLGYGYTF. The DNA of the CDR3 is TGCGCCAGCAGCCAAGGGAACACCCTCGGGTATGGCTACACCTTC.

The gene calls are TRBV6-1 and TRBJ1-2, with D unclear. The V end was cut by 0 bases, the J end by 9 bases, with 11 bases between. CDR3 length: 13 residues. The germline CDR1 and CDR2 sequences are MNHNS and SASEGT. The CDR3 sequence: CASSEASHLSYTF. Written as DNA, the CDR3 is TGTGCCAGCAGTGAAGCGTCACACTTGAGCTACACCTTC.

A remark on this clone: A junction boundary mismatches the germline segment, possibly from a read error. The CDR3 nucleotides read TGTGCCAGCAGAACGCTGTGGGACAGGGAGAAAAATTTC. Amino acid sequence: CASRTLWDREKNF. V usage is TRBV6-1 and J usage is TRBJ1-2, with TRBD1 matching 9 bases. The germline V gene encodes CDR1 MNHNS and CDR2 SASEGT. CDR3 length equals 13 residues.

This chain connects TRBV7-9 to TRBJ1-5, with D unclear. Germline CDR1 SEHNR, CDR2 FQNEAQ (reference sequence). The CDR3 contains 13 residues. The V end lost 1 base, the J end lost 6 bases, and 7 bases lay between the germline ends. The CDR3 sequence is CASSLGYSQPQHF. The CDR3 DNA sequence: TGTGCCAGCAGCTTAGGGTATAGTCAGCCCCAGCATTTT. Based on the CDR3 plus reference TRBV7-9 and TRBJ1-5, the full variable domain is DTGVSQNPRHKITKRGQNVTFRCDPISEHNRLYWYRQTLGQGPEFLTYFQNEAQLEKSRLLSDRFSAERPKGSFSTLEIQRTEQGDSAMYLCASSLGYSQPQHFGDGTRLSIL.

The chain joins TRBV9 to TRBJ2-5, with D possibly matching TRBD1 (6 bases). The CDR3 is 15 amino acids. The V gene's germline CDR1 is SGDLS and CDR2 YYNGEE. Trimming left V 2 bases short and J 2 bases short, with 13 bases between. CDR3 region: CASSVRGGQQETQYF. CDR3 DNA sequence: TGTGCCAGCAGCGTGCGCGGCGGACAGCAAGAGACCCAGTACTTC.

J is TRBJ1-2 and V is TRBV29-1; 9 positions agree with TRBD1. CDR3 length: 12 amino acids. Germline CDR1 and CDR2: SQVTM and ANQGSEA. Trimming removed 6 bases from V and 7 bases from J; junction bases left unmatched: 6. CDR3 loop: CSVTQGALGYTF. CDR3 in DNA: TGCAGCGTGACACAGGGGGCGCTTGGCTACACCTTC.

This chain joins TRBV19 and TRBJ1-1; D not resolved. Germline V CDR1 and CDR2: LNHDA, SQIVND (reference sequence). The CDR3 length is 12 residues. The ends were cut back, 7 bases at V and 1 base at J, with 7 bases in the middle. DNA of the CDR3: TGTGCCAGTAATGATGCGAACACTGAAGCTTTCTTT. Its translation: CASNDANTEAFF.

The V and J genes are TRBV19 and TRBJ2-7; D gene uncertain. Looked up from germline, CDR1 is LNHDA and CDR2 is SQIVND (reference sequence). The V and J ends lost 4 bases and 6 bases respectively, with 13 bases between them. This CDR3 has 13 residues. This CDR3 is CASSTGGVGEQYF. The CDR3 DNA reads as TGTGCCAGTAGTACCGGTGGGGTTGGCGAGCAGTACTTC.